The 15 T cell receptor beta chains in this list originate from one sample, sequenced in a study of T cells after yellow fever vaccination. TCRdb redid the calling of the 5' RACE reads with MiXCR, one entry per CDR3 protein. The repertoire holds 400,000 or so distinct CDR3 sequences, with approximately 10% as singletons. The sequenced sample was PBMCs, obtained on the day of the first yellow fever vaccination. The receptors originated from a man younger than 35 who received the YFV17D yellow fever vaccine.

The genes are TRBV12-3 or TRBV12-4 and TRBJ2-5, with 14 bases fitting TRBD2. This CDR3 contains 15 residues. J was trimmed by 7 bases and V by 5 bases; bases with no gene match: 6. CDR3 DNA: TGTGCCAGCAGTCAGGGACTAGCGGGGGCGGGGACCCAGTACTTC. This encodes CASSQGLAGAGTQYF.

The table lists this clonotype with many counts. The genes are TRBV7-2 and TRBJ2-7; 7 bases map to TRBD2. Germline lookup yields CDR1 SGHTA and CDR2 FQGNSA. J was trimmed by 4 bases and V by 4 bases; bases with no gene match: 10. This CDR3 is 15 amino acids long. CDR3 region: CASSYEGGGNYEQYF. CDR3 nucleotide sequence: TGTGCCAGCAGCTACGAGGGCGGGGGAAATTACGAGCAGTACTTC.

J is TRBJ2-7 and V is TRBV15; the D gene is possibly TRBD1 (6 bases). The CDR3 loop spans 14 amino acids. Trimming took 4 bases from V and 4 from J, leaving 14 bases between them. CDR1 and CDR2 from the germline V gene are LNHNV and YYDKDF (reference sequence). CDR3 sequence reads: CATSTGTTTYEQYF. Here the CDR3 DNA reads TGTGCCACCAGCACCGGGACAACCACTTACGAGCAGTACTTC.

J is TRBJ2-5 and V is TRBV5-1; perhaps TRBD1 as D (6 bases). The germline CDR1 and CDR2 sequences are SGHRS and YFSETQ. V lost 3 bases and J 3 bases, leaving 9 bases between the germline ends. The CDR3 is made up of 13 amino acids. The DNA of the CDR3 is TGCGCCAGCAGCTCAGGGGCCAAAGAGACCCAGTACTTC. This sequence encodes CASSSGAKETQYF.

The V call is TRBV7-9, the J call TRBJ2-1, with D tentatively TRBD2 (6 bases). The length of the CDR3 is 14 residues. Germline V CDR1 and CDR2: SEHNR, FQNEAQ (reference sequence). V was shortened by 8 bases and J by 7 bases, with 18 bases between the two germline ends. The DNA for the CDR3 is TGTGCCAGCGTAGGGCTAGCGATAAGGAATGAGCAGTTCTTC. Protein sequence: CASVGLAIRNEQFF.

In this sample, this clonotype turned up a few times. The chain links TRBV7-2 to TRBJ2-5; D is undetermined. Germline CDR1 reads SGHTA; CDR2 reads FQGNSA. This CDR3 comprises 15 residues. The ends were cut back, 5 bases at V and 1 base at J, with 14 bases in the middle. The CDR3 nucleotides are TGTGCCAGCAGCCGGGCGTCGACGACCCAAGAGACCCAGTACTTC. It yields the protein CASSRASTTQETQYF.

The chain has TRBV7-2 and TRBJ1-1; maybe TRBD1 (5 bases). Germline V gene data show CDR1 as SGHTA and CDR2 as FQGNSA. This CDR3 has 15 residues. V was pared by 3 bases and J by 0 bases, with 11 bases between. Written as DNA, the CDR3 is TGTGCCAGCAGCTTCGGGGCAGCGATGAACACTGAAGCTTTCTTT. As protein: CASSFGAAMNTEAFF.

This CDR3 reads CASRLTGTETQYF. CDR3 coding DNA: TGTGCCAGCAGGCTCACAGGGACGGAGACCCAGTACTTC. This chain uses TRBV28 with TRBJ2-5, with D tentatively TRBD1 (6 bases). Per the germline V gene, CDR1 is MDHEN and CDR2 is SYDVKM. The CDR3 length is 13 residues. The V and J ends lost 6 bases and 5 bases respectively, with 13 bases between them.

This clonotype showed up many times. The genes are TRBV5-6 and TRBJ2-7; the match to TRBD1 covers 9 bases. The CDR3 covers 15 residues. V lost 4 bases, J lost 5 bases, and 10 bases stayed unmatched. Looked up from germline, CDR1 is SGHDT and CDR2 is YYEEEE. CDR3 coding DNA: TGTGCCAGCAGCCGGCCGGACAGGGGCAGCAACGAGCAGTACTTC. Encoded protein: CASSRPDRGSNEQYF.

This clonotype has only a few counts. This chain connects TRBV7-2 to TRBJ1-3; 8 positions agree with TRBD1. The junction had 7 bases not matched to a gene; V was cut back by 4 bases and J by 2 bases. Germline CDR1 SGHTA, CDR2 FQGNSA. The CDR3 consists of 16 residues. The chain's CDR3 is CASSSGQVNAGNTIYF. In nucleotides, the CDR3 is TGTGCCAGCAGCTCGGGACAGGTTAACGCTGGAAACACCATATATTTT.

This clonotype came up once. The rearrangement joins TRBV20-1 to TRBJ1-2; 9 bases are a match to TRBD1. CDR1 and CDR2 from the germline V gene are DFQATT and SNEGSKA (reference sequence). V lost 6 bases to trimming and J lost 3 bases; unmatched junction nucleotides: 5. CDR3 length equals 13 residues. CDR3 sequence reads: CSAPTGGYYGYTF. CDR3 DNA: TGCAGTGCCCCGACAGGGGGATACTATGGCTACACCTTC.

The genes are TRBV5-5 and TRBJ2-5; 8 positions match TRBD1. The V segment lost 0 bases and the J segment 10 bases; nucleotides outside the gene matches: 8. This CDR3 spans 14 amino acids. Per germline, CDR1 SGHKS and CDR2 YYEKEE (reference sequence). The CDR3 sequence: CASSLAIATGGQYF. In DNA form, the CDR3 reads TGTGCCAGCAGCTTGGCCATCGCCACAGGGGGCCAGTACTTC.

This clonotype was picked up a small number of times. V and J are TRBV7-6 and TRBJ2-2; 7 nucleotides align to TRBD1. CDR1 SGHVS and CDR2 FNYEAQ come from the germline V gene. The CDR3 runs to 15 residues. V lost 6 bases, J lost 0 bases, and 4 bases stayed unmatched. The DNA of the CDR3 is TGTGCCAGCAGGAAGGGGGCCTCGAACACCGGGGAGCTGTTTTTT. As protein: CASRKGASNTGELFF.

This clonotype has a handful of counts. The chain links TRBV10-3 to TRBJ2-7, with 7 bases aligning to TRBD1. Germline CDR1 and CDR2: ENHRY and SYGVKD. V dropped 2 bases and J dropped 6; count of bases not matched to a gene: 10. The CDR3 sequence is 15 residues long. The CDR3 DNA reads TGTGCCATCAGTGAGGAGGTGGGGGACAGAAGCGAGCAGTACGTC. Amino acid sequence: CAISEEVGDRSEQYV.

This clonotype was counted a few times. As DNA, the CDR3 is TGTGCTAGTGGTTTGGCCCCGTCCGGGGACCTCCTCTCCTACGAGCAGTACTTC. Its protein product is CASGLAPSGDLLSYEQYF. The chain links TRBV12-5 to TRBJ2-7, with D perhaps TRBD1 or TRBD2 (5 bases each). The CDR3 contains 18 residues. Per germline, CDR1 LGHNT and CDR2 FRNRAP. Trimming shortened V by 1 base and J by 0 bases, and 19 bases separated the two germline ends. The full variable domain, its missing parts supplied by reference TRBV12-5 and TRBJ2-7, is DARVTQTPRHKVTEMGQEVTMRCQPILGHNTVFWYRQTMMQGLELLAYFRNRAPLDDSGMPKDRFSAEMPDATLATLKIQPSEPRDSAVYFCASGLAPSGDLLSYEQYFGPGTRLTVT.